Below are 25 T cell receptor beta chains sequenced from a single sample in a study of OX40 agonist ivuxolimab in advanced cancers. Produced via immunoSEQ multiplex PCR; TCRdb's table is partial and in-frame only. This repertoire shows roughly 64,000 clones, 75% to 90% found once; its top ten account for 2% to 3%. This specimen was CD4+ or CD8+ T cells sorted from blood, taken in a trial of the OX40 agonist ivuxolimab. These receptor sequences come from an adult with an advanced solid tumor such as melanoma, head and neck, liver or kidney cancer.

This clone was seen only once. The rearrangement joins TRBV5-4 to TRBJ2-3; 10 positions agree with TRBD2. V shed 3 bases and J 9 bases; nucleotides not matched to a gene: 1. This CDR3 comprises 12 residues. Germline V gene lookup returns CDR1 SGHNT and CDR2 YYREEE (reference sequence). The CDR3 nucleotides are TGTGCCAGCAGCTCAGCGGGGGGGACGCAGTATTTT. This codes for CASSSAGGTQYF.

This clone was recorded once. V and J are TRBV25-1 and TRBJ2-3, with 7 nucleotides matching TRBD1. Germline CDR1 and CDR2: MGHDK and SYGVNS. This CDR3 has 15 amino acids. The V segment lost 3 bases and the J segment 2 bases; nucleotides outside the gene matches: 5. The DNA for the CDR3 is TGTGCCAGCAGTGACGGACAGGCGTACACAGATACGCAGTATTTT. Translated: CASSDGQAYTDTQYF.

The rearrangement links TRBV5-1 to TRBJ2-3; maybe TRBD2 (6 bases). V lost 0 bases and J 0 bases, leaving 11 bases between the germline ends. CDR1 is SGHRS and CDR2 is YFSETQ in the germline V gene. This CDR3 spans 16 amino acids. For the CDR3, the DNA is TGCGCCAGCAGCTTGGGGTCGGGAGTGAGCACAGATACGCAGTATTTT. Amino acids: CASSLGSGVSTDTQYF.

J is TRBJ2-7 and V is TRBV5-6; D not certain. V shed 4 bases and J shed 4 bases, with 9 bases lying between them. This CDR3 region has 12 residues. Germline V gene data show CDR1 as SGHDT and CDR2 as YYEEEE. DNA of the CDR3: TGTGCCAGCAGCCAGGATTTTTACGAGCAGTACTTC. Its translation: CASSQDFYEQYF.

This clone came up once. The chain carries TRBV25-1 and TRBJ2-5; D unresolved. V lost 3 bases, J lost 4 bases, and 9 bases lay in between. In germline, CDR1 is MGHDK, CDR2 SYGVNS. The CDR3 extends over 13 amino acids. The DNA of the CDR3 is TGTGCCAGCAGTGATATAGGGCGAGAGACCCAGTACTTC. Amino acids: CASSDIGRETQYF.

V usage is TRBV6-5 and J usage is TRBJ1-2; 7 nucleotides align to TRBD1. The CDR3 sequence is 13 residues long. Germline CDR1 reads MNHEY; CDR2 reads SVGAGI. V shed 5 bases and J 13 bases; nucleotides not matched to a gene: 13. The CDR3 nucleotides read TGTGCCAGCAGTCCCGGGACAGCGCAGGGCCCCACCTTC. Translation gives CASSPGTAQGPTF.

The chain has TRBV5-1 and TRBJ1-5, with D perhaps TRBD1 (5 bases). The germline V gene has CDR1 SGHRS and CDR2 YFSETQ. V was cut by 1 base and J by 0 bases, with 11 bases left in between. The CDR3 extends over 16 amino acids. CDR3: CASSLWARDSNQPQHF. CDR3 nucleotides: TGCGCCAGCAGCTTGTGGGCCAGGGATAGCAATCAGCCCCAGCATTTT. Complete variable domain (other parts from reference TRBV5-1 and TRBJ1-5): KAGVTQTPRYLIKTRGQQVTLSCSPISGHRSVSWYQQTPGQGLQFLFEYFSETQRNKGNFPGRFSGRQFSNSRSEMNVSTLELGDSALYLCASSLWARDSNQPQHFGDGTRLSIL.

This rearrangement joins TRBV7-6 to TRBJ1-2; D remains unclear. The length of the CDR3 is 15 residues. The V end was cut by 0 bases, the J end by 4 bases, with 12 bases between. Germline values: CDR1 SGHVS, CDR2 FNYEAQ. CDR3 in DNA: TGTGCCAGCAGCTTAGCGACTTGGGTGCGCTATGGCTACACCTTC. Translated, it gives CASSLATWVRYGYTF.

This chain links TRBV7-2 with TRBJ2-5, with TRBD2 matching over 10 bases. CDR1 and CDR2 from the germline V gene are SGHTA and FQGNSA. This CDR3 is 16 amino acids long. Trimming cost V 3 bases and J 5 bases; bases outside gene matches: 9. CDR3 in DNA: TGTGCCAGCAGCTTTAATAGCGGGGGGAGAGGTGAGACCCAGTACTTC. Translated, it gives CASSFNSGGRGETQYF.

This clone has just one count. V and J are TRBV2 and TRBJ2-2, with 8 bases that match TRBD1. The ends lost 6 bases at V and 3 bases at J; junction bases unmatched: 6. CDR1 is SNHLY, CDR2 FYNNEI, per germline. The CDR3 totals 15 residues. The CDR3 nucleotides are TGTGCCAGCAGCCCCGGACAGGGCGACACCGGGGAGCTGTTTTTT. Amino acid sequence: CASSPGQGDTGELFF.

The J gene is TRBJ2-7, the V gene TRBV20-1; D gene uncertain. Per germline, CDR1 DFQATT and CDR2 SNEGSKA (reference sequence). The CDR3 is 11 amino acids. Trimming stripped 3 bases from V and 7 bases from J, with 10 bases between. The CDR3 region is CSASDPREQYF. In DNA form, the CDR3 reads TGCAGTGCTAGCGACCCCCGGGAGCAGTACTTC.

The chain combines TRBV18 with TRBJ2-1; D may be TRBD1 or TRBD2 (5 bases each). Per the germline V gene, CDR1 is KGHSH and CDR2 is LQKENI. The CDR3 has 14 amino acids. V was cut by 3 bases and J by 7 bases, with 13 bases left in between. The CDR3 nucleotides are TGTGCCAGCTCACCGGGGGAAGTAGGGAATGAGCAGTTCTTC. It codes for CASSPGEVGNEQFF.

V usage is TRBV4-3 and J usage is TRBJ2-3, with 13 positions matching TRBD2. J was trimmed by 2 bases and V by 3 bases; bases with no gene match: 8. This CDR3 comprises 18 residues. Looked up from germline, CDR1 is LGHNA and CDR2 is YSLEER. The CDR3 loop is CASSHRPGLAGATDTQYF. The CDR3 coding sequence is TGCGCCAGCAGCCACCGGCCCGGACTAGCGGGGGCCACAGATACGCAGTATTTT.

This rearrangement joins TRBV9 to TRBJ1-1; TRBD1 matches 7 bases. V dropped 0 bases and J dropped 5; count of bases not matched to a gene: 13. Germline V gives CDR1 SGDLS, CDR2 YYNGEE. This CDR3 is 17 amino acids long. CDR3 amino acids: CASSVASSSDRETEAFF. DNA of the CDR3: TGTGCCAGCAGCGTAGCGAGTAGCTCCGACAGGGAAACTGAAGCTTTCTTT.

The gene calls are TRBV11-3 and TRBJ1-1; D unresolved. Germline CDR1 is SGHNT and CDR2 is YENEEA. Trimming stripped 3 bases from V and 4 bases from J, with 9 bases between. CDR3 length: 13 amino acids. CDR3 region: CASSFSGPTEAFF. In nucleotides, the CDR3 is TGTGCCAGCAGCTTTTCAGGACCCACTGAAGCTTTCTTT.

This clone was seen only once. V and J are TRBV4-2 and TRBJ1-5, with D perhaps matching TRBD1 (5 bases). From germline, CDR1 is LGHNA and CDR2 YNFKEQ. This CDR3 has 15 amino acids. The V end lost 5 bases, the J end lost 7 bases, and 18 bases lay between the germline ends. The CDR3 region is CASSKNFGGEQPQHF. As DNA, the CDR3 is TGTGCCAGCAGCAAAAACTTCGGGGGGGAGCAGCCCCAGCATTTT.

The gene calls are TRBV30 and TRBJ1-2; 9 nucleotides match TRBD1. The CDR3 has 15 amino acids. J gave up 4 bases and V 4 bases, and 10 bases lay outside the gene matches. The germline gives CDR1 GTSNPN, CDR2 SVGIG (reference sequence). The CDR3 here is CAWNTPGQGFYGYTF. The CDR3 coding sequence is TGTGCCTGGAATACTCCGGGACAGGGCTTCTATGGCTACACCTTC.

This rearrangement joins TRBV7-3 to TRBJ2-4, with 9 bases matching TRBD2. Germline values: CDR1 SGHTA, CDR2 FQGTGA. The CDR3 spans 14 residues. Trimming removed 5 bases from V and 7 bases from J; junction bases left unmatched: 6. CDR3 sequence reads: CASSPSGGQNIQYF. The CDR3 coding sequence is TGTGCCAGCAGCCCAAGCGGGGGGCAGAACATTCAGTACTTC.

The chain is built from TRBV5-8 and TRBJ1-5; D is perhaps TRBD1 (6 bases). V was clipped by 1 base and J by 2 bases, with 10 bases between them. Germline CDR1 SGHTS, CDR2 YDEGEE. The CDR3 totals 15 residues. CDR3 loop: CASSLRGAGNQPQHF. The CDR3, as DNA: TGTGCCAGCAGCTTGAGGGGGGCAGGCAATCAGCCCCAGCATTTT.

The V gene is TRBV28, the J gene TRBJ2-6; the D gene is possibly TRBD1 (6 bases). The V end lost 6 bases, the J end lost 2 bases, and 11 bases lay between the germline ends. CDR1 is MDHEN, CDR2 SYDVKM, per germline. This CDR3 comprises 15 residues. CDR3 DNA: TGTGCCAGCAGCCAGACAGGTCCTGGGGCCAACGTCCTGACTTTC. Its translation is CASSQTGPGANVLTF. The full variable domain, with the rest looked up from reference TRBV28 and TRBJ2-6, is DVKVTQSSRYLVKRTGEKVFLECVQDMDHENMFWYRQDPGLGLRLIYFSYDVKMKEKGDIPEGYSVSREKKERFSLILESASTNQTSMYLCASSQTGPGANVLTFGAGSRLTVL.

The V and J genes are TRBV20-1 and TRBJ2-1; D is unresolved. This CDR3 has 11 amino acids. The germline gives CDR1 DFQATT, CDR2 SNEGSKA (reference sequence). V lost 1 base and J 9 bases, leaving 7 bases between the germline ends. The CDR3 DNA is TGCAGTGCTAGAGCCGATGGTGAGCAGTTCTTC. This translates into CSARADGEQFF.

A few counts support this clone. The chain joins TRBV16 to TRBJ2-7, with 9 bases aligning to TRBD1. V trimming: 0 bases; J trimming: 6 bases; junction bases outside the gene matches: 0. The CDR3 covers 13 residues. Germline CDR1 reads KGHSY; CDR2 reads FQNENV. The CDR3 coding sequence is TGTGCCAGCAGCCAATCGGACAGGGGCGAGCAGTACTTC. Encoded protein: CASSQSDRGEQYF.

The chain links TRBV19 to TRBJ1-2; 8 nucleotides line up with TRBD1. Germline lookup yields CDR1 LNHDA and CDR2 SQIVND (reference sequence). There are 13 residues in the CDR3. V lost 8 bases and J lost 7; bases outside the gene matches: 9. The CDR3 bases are TGTGCCAGTCACTTTCAGGGGGCAGCTGGCTACACCTTC. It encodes CASHFQGAAGYTF. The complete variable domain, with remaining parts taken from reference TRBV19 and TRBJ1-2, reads DGGITQSPKYLFRKEGQNVTLSCEQNLNHDAMYWYRQDPGQGLRLIYYSQIVNDFQKGDIAEGYSVSREKKESFPLTVTSAQKNPTAFYLCASHFQGAAGYTFGSGTRLTVV.

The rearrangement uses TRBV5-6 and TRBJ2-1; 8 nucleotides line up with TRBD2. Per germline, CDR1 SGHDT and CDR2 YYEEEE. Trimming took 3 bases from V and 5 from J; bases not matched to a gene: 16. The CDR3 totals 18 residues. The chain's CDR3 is CASSSDPRTSRENNEQFF. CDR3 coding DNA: TGTGCCAGCAGCTCCGACCCCCGGACTAGCCGGGAAAACAATGAGCAGTTCTTC.

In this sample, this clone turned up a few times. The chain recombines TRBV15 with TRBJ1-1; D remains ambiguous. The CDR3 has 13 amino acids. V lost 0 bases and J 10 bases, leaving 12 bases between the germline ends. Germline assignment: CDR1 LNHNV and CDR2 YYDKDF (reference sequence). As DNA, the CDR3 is TGTGCCACCAGCAGAGATGTTGGGGAGGTAGCTTTCTTT. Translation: CATSRDVGEVAFF.